This record covers a single T cell receptor beta chain. The antigen is undetermined. The data were produced by immunoSEQ multiplex PCR, yet TCRdb's version contains in-frame clones alone and is incomplete. Of about 150,000 clones listed, roughly 90% are singletons. This record belongs to a study of T cell responses to AZD1222 COVID-19 vaccine. Overall study context: Second-dose recipients at about 4 or about 12 weeks were treated as one pooled group.

V was cut by 4 bases and J by 0 bases, with 13 bases left in between. Germline V gene data show CDR1 as SGDLS and CDR2 as YYNGEE. The CDR3 has 15 residues. Findings and limits, study-wide: Donors were chiefly white British, with a greater number of females, and clonal diversity was perhaps underestimated.

Source: peripheral blood, taken on day 0 of AZD1222 vaccination. This chain joins TRBV9 and TRBJ1-2; no definite D call. The origin of this receptor is an adult in good health. CDR3 coding DNA: TGTGCCAGCAGCCCTTCTCCGTTAACTAACTATGGCTACACCTTC. Encoded protein: CASSPSPLTNYGYTF.